This TCR beta chain was recovered during a study of T cells after yellow fever vaccination. Study-level information: For low cell numbers, libraries were made with SMART-Seq v4 Ultra Low Input. Study results and limitations: Abundant clonotypes from the bulk population could have been carried over as contaminants into FACS-sorted repertoires. Of the clonotypes, a small share occurred in both CD4 and CD8 compartments.

TCRdb ran MiXCR on the 5' RACE reads and lists one entry per CDR3 protein. The data show approximately 260,000 distinct CDR3 sequences, over 10% seen once. This clonotype was detected a few times. Antigen specificity is unknown. The V gene end was trimmed by 3 bases and the J gene end by 0 bases; junction bases not matched to a gene: 4. This CDR3 is built from 15 residues. CDR1 and CDR2 from the germline V gene are LGHNA and YNFKEQ. The sample consisted of CD4+ T cells sorted from PBMCs, taken 45 days after the yellow fever booster vaccination. The clonotype originates from a young man who received the YFV17D yellow fever vaccine. V usage is TRBV4-2 and J usage is TRBJ2-5, with 7 bases fitting TRBD1. The CDR3 spells CASSQPDRDQETQYF. DNA of the CDR3: TGTGCCAGCAGCCAGCCAGACAGGGACCAAGAGACCCAGTACTTC.